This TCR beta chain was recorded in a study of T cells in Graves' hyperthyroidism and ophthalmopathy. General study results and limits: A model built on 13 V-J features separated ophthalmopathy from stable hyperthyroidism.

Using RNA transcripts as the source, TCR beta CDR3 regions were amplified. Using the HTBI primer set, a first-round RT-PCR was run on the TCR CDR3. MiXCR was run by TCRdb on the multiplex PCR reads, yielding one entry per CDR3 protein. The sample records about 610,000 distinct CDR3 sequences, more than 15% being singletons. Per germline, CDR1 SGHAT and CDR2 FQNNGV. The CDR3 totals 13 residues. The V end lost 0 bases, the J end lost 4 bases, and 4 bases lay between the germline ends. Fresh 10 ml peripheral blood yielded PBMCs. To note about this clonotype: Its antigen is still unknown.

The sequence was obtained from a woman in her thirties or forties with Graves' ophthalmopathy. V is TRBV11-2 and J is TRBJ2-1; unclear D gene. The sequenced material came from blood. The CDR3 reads CASSLERYNEQFF. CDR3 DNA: TGTGCCAGCAGCTTAGAACGGTACAATGAGCAGTTCTTC.